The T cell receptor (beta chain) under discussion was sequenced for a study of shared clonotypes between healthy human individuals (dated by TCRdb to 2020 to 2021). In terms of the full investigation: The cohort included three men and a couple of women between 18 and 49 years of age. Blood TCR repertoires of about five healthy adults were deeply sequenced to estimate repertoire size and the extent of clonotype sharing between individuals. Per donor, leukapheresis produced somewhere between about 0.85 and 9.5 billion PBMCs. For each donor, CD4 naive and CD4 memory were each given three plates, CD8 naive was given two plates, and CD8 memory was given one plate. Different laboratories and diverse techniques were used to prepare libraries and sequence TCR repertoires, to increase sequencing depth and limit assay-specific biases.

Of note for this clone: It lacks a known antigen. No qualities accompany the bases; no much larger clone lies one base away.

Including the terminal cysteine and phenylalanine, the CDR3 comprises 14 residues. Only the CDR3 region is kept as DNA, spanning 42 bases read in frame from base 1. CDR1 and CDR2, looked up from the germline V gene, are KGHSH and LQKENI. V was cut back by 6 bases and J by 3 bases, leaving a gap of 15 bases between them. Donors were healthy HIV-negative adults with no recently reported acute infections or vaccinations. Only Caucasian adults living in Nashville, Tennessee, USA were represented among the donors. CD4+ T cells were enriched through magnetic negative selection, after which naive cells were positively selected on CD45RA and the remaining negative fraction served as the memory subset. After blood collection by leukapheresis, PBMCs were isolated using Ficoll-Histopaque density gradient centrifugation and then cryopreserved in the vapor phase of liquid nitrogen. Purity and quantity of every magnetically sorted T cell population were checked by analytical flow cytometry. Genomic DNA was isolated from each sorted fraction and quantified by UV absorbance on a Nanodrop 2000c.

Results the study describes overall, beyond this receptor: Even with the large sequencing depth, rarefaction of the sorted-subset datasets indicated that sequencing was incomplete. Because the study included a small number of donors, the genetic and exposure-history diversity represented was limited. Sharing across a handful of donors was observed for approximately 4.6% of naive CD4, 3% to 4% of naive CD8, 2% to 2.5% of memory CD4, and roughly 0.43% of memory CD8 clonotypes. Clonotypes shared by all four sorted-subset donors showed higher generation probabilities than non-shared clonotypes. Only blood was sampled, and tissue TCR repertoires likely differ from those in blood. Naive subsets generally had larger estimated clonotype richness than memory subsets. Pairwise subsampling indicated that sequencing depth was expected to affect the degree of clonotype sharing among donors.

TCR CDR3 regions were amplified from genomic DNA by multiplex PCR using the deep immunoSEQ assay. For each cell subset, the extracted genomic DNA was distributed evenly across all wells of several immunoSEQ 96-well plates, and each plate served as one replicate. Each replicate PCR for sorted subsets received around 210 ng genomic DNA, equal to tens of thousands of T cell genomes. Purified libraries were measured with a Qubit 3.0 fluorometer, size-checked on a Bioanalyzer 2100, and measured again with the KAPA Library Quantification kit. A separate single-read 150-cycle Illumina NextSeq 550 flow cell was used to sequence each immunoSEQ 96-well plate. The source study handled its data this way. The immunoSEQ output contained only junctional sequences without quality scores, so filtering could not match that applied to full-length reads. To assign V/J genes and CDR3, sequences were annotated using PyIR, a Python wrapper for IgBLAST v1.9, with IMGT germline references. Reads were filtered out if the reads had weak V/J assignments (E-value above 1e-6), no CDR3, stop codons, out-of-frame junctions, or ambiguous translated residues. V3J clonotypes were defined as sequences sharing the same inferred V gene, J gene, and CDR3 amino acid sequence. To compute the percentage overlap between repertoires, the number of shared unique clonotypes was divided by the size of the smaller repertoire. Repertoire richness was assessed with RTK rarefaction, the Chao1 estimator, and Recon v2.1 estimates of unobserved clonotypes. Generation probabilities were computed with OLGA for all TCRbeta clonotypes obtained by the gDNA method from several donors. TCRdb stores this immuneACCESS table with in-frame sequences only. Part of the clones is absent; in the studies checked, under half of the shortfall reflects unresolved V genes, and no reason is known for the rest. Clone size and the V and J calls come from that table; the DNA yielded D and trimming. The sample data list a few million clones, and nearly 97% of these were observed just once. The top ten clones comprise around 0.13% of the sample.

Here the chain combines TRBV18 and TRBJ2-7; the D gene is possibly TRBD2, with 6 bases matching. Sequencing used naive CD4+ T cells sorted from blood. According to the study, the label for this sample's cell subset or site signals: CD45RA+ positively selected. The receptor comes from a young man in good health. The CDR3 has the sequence CASSTGTSNYEQYF. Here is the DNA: TGTGCCAGCTCTACCGGGACTTCCAACTACGAGCAGTACTTC.